This record covers a single T cell receptor beta chain. Per the study methods: How many nucleated cells were present was estimated from reference gene primer amplification. Repertoires were generated with immunoSEQ multiplex PCR, while TCRdb's copy carries only in-frame clones and drops some. V and J calls and clone size come straight from that table; D and trimming were deduced from the DNA. The data show about 150,000 clones, about 89% seen once. The record originates from a study of blood T cell repertoires in COVID-19. Study-level background: Collection of acute and convalescent COVID-19 samples took place in the United States, Italy and Spain. T cells, B-cell-depleted T cells, or PBMCs provided the cDNA or gDNA that served as material.

Trimming took off 7 bases at V and 6 bases at J, with 25 bases between the two ends. Germline CDR1 and CDR2: MDHEN and SYDVKM. The CDR3 is 17 amino acids. This clonotype was obtained from an elderly man with acute or convalescent COVID-19. The specimen sequenced was peripheral blood. The rearrangement uses TRBV28 and TRBJ1-5; tentative D call: TRBD1 (6 bases). CDR3 in DNA: TGTGCCAGCACCCCCCTTGGGAGGAGGGGGGAGGGTCAGCCCCAGCATTTT. Protein product: CASTPLGRRGEGQPQHF.